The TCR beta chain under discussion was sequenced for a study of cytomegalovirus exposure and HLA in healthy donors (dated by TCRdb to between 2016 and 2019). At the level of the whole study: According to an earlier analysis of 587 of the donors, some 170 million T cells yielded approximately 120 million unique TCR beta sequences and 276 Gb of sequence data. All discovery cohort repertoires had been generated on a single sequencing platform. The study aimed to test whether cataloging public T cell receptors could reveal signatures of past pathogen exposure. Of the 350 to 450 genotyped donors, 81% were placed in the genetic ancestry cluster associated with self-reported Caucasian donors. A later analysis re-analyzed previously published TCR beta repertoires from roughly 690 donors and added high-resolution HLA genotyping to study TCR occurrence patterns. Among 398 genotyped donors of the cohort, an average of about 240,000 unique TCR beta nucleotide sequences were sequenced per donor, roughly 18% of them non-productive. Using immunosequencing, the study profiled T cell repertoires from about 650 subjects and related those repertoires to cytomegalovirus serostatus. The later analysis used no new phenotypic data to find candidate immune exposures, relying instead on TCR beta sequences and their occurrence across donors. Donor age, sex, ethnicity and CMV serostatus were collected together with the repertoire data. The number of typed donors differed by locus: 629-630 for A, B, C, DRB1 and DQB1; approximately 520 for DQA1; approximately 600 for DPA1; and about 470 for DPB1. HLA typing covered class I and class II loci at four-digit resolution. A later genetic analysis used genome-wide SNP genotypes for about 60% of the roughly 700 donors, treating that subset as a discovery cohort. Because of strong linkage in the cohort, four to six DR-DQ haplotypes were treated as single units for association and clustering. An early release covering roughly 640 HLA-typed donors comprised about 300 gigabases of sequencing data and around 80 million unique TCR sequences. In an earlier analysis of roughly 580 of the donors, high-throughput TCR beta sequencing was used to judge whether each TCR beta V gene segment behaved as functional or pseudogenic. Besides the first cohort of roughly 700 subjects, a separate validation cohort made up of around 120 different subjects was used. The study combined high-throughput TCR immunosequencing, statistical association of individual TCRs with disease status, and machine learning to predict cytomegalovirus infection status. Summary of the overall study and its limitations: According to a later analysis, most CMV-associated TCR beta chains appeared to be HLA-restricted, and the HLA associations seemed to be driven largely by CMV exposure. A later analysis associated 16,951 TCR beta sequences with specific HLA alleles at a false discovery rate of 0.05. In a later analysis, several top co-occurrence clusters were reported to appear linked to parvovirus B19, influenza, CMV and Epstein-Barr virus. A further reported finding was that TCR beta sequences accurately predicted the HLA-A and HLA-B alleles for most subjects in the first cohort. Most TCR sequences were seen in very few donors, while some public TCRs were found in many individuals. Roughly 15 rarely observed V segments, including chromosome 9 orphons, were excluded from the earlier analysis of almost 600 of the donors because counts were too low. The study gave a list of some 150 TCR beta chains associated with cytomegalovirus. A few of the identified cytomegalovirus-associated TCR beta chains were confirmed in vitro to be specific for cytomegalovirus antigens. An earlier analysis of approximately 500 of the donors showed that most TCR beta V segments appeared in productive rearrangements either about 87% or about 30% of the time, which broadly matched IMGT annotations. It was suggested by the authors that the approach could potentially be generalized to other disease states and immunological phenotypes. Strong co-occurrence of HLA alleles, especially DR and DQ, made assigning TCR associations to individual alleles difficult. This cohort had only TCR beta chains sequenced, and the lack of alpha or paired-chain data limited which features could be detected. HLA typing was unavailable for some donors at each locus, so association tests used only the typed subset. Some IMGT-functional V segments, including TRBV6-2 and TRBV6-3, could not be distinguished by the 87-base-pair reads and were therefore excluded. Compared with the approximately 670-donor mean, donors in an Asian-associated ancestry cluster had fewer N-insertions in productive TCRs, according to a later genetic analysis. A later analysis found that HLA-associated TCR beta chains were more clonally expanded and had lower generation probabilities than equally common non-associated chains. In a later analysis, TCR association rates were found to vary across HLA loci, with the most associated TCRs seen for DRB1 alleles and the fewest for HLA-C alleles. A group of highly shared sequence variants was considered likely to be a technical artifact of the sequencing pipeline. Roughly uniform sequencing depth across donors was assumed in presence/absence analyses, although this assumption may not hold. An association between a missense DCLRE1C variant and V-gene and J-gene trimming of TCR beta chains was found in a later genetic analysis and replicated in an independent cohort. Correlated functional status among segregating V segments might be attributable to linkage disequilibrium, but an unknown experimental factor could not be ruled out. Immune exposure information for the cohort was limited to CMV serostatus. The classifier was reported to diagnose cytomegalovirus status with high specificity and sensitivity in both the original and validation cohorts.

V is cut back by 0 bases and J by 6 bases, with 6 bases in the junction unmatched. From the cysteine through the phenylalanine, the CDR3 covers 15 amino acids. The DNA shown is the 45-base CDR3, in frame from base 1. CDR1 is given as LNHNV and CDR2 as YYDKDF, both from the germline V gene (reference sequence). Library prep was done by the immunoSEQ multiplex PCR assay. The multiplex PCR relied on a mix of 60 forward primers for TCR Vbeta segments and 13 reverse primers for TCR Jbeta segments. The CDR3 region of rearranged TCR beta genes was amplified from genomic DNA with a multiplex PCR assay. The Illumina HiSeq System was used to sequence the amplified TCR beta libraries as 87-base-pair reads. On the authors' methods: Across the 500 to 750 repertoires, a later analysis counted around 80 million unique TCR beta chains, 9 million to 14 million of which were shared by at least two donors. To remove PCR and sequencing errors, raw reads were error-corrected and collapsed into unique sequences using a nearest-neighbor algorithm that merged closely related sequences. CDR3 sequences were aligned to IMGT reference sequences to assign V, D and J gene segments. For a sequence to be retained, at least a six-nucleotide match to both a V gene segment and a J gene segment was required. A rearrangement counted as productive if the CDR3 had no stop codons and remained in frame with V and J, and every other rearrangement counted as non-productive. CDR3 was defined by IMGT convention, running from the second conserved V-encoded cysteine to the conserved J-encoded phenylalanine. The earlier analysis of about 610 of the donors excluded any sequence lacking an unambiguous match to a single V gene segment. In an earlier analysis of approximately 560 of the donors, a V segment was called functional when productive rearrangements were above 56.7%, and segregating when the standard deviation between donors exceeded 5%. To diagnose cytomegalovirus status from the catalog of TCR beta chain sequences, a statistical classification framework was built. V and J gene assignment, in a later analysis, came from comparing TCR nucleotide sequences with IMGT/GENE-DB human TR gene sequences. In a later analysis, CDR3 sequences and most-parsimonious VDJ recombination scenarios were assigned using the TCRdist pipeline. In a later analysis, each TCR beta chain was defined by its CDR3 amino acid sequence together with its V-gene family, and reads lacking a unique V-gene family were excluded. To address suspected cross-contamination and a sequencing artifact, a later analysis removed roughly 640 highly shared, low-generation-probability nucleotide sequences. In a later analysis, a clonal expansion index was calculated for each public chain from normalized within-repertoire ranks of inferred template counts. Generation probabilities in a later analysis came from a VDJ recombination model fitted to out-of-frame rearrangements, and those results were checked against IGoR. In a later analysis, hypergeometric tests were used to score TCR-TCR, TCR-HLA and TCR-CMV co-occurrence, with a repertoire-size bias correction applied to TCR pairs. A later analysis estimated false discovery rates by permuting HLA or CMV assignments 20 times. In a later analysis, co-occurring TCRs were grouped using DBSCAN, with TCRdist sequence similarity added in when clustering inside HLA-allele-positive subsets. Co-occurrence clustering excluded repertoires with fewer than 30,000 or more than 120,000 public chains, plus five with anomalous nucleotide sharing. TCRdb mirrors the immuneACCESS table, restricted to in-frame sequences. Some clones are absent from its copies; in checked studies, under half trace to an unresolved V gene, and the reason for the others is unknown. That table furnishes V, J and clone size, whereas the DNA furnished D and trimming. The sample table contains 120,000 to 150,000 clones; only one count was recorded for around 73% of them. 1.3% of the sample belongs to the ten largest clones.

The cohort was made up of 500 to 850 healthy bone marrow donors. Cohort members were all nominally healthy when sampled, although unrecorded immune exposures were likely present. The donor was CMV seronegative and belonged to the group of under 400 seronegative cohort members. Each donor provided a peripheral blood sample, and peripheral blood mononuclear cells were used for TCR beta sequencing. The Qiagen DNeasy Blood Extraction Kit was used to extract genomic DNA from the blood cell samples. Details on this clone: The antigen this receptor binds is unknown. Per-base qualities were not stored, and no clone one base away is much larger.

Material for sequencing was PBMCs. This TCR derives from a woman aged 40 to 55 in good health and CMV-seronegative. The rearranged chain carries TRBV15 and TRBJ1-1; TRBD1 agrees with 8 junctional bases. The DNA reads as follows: TGTGCCACCAGCAGAGAATGGACAGGGAAGGCTGAAGCTTTCTTT. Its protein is CATSREWTGKAEAFF.